A selection of T cell receptor beta chains follows, all from one sample in a study of identical twins. TCRdb analysed the 5' RACE reads with MiXCR anew, one entry per CDR3 protein. The sample records about 240,000 distinct CDR3 sequences, under 12% being singletons. Sequenced input: memory T cells sorted from blood. Source of these receptors: a man aged 50-60 years in good health. Each CDR3 is given with its conserved first and last residue. A D gene is named only where the DNA matches it firmly. Size is omitted from some rows. Given values are once, few, many or a class for expanded clones.

>TRBV7-9|.|TRBJ2-3|.
TGTGCCAGCAGCCCACCCCTACAGGGAACAGGCACAGATACGCAGTATTTT
CASSPPLQGTGTDTQYF
>TRBV5-1|many|TRBJ1-3|TRBD1
TGCGCCAGCAGGACAGGGGATGGAAACACCATATATTTT
CASRTGDGNTIYF
>TRBV5-1|many|TRBJ1-3|TRBD1
TGCGCCAGCAGCTTGGATCACAGGGGGCAAGCTGGAAACACCATATATTTT
CASSLDHRGQAGNTIYF
>TRBV4-2|few|TRBJ1-4|TRBD1
TGTGCCAGCAGCCATGCGGACAGGTCCGGTCGGGAAAAACTGTTTTTT
CASSHADRSGREKLFF
>TRBV20-1|.|TRBJ2-3|.
TGCAGTGCTAGAGGTTCCTCAGGGGCGGGAGATACGCAGTATTTT
CSARGSSGAGDTQYF
>TRBV10-3|few|TRBJ1-5|.
TGTGCCATCATTTCTCAGGGAACGGGCAATCAGCCCCAGCATTTT
CAIISQGTGNQPQHF
>TRBV5-1|few|TRBJ2-6|.
TGCGCCAGCAGCTTGCCGGCCAGGGGATCTGGGGCCAACGTCCTGACTTTC
CASSLPARGSGANVLTF
>TRBV7-2|many|TRBJ2-1|.
TGTGCCAGCAGCCCCCATGGCGGCCTACTGAGGAATGAGCAGTTCTTC
CASSPHGGLLRNEQFF
>TRBV20-1|.|TRBJ1-5|.
TGCAGTGCTAGAGATCAGTTCAATCAGCCCCAGCATTTT
CSARDQFNQPQHF
>TRBV18|.|TRBJ1-2|.
TGTGCCAGCTCACCGGCCGGGTATGGCTACACCTTC
CASSPAGYGYTF
>TRBV28|few|TRBJ2-7|TRBD1
TGTGCCAGCCGGGACAGGGTCTACGAGCAGTACTTC
CASRDRVYEQYF
>TRBV20-1|few|TRBJ2-3|.
TGCAGTGCTAGAGGTGCGGGGATAAGTTTCACAGATACGCAGTATTTT
CSARGAGISFTDTQYF
>TRBV3-1|many|TRBJ2-7|.
TGTGCCAGCAGCCAAGGGGAAGGGAGGATTCCCTACGAGCAGTACTTC
CASSQGEGRIPYEQYF
>TRBV5-1|.|TRBJ1-6|.
TGCGCCAGCAGCCTGGGACCGCTTAATTCACCCCTCCACTTT
CASSLGPLNSPLHF
>TRBV5-1|many|TRBJ2-7|.
TGCGCCAGCAGCTTGAACTACGAGCAGTACTTC
CASSLNYEQYF
>TRBV10-3|few|TRBJ2-5|.
TGTGCCATCAGTGATACCAGGCAGGGGCTTGTGGAGACCCAGTACTTC
CAISDTRQGLVETQYF
>TRBV20-1|many|TRBJ1-5|.
TGCAGTGCTAGATCTTTTCTGGGGGGTTTAGGGCCCCAGCATTTT
CSARSFLGGLGPQHF
>TRBV5-5|.|TRBJ1-5|TRBD1
TGTGCCAGCAGCCGACAGGGTACGCGTCAGCCCCAGCATTTT
CASSRQGTRQPQHF
>TRBV7-2|.|TRBJ2-7|.
TGTGCCAGCAGCCCGGCGGTCGAGCAGTACTTC
CASSPAVEQYF
>TRBV5-1|many|TRBJ2-5|TRBD2
TGCGCCAGCAGCTGGAGACTAGCGGGAGAGACCCAGTACTTC
CASSWRLAGETQYF
>TRBV7-2|many|TRBJ1-5|.
TGTGCCAGCAGCTTAGGTTTGGCAGGGTCTCATCAGCCCCAGCATTTT
CASSLGLAGSHQPQHF
>TRBV7-2|many|TRBJ1-3|.
TGTGCCAGCAGCTTAGTCGGTGCCGGTCTATCTGGAAACACCATATATTTT
CASSLVGAGLSGNTIYF
>TRBV5-1|many|TRBJ1-6|TRBD1
TGCGCCAGCAGCTTCGAGTCCGGGACAGCATCATCACCCCTCCACTTT
CASSFESGTASSPLHF
>TRBV20-1|.|TRBJ2-7|.
TGCAGTGCCAGTCGTGGCGAGCAGTACTTC
CSASRGEQYF
>TRBV20-1|.|TRBJ1-5|.
TGCAGTGCGGGGGGGGCCCGGAATCAGCCCCAGCATTTT
CSAGGARNQPQHF
>TRBV20-1|.|TRBJ1-1|.
TGCAGTGCTAAAGAGAGGAGTCAGAGGACTGAAGCTTTCTTT
CSAKERSQRTEAFF
>TRBV12-3/TRBV12-4|few|TRBJ1-1|TRBD1
TGTGCCAGCAGCGGACAGGGATGGACTGAAGCTTTCTTT
CASSGQGWTEAFF
>TRBV20-1|many|TRBJ2-7|.
TGCAGTGCTAGACAAGGACCTACCTACGAGCAGTACTTC
CSARQGPTYEQYF
>TRBV11-2|.|TRBJ2-3|TRBD2
TGTGCCAGCAGCTTAGGGGGACTAGCGGGAGAAGGGGGGGATACGCAGTATTTT
CASSLGGLAGEGGDTQYF
>TRBV6-5|.|TRBJ2-7|TRBD1
TGTGCCAGCAGTTTACAGGGGTTTACCTACGAGCAGTACTTC
CASSLQGFTYEQYF
>TRBV20-1|many|TRBJ2-5|TRBD2
TGCAGTGCTAGAGAGCCTGGGGGTGGCGGGAGAAGGGAGACCCAGTACTTC
CSAREPGGGGRRETQYF